This paragraph reports one TCR beta chain. What it binds is not known. The entry originates in a study of beta chain features in type 1 diabetes. Study in general: Sorted cells from all samples, numbering roughly 100,000,000, were examined.

Study-wide points: Shortening that was moderate but significant affected the TCRB CDR3s of Type 1 diabetes patients in all four CD4+ subsets. Equally in patients and controls, PCR might preferentially amplify shorter templates.

Sequenced material consisted of expressed TCRB transcripts (all of the isolated RNA was reverse transcribed). Here immunoSEQ multiplex PCR was the method, and the copy in TCRdb shows in-frame clones only, minus some. The table lists 150,000 to 200,000 clones, 7% to 9% of them singletons. The sequence came from a man between 18 and 35 years old with type 1 diabetes. The sequencing input was central memory CD4+ T cells from blood.

CDR3 residues: CAWRDPRTGANEKLFF. CDR3 in DNA: TGTGCCTGGAGAGACCCCCGGACAGGGGCTAATGAAAAACTGTTTTTT. V usage is TRBV30 and J usage is TRBJ1-4, with TRBD1 identical over 9 bases. CDR1 and CDR2 from the germline V gene are GTSNPN and SVGIG (reference sequence). Trimming at V came to 3 bases and at J to 3 bases, leaving 8 bases not matched to a gene. CDR3 length: 16 residues.